These 12 T cell receptor beta chains originate from one sample sequenced in a study of T cell responses to AZD1222 COVID-19 vaccine. The table came from immunoSEQ multiplex PCR; TCRdb's copy has only in-frame clones and leaves some out. The sample records tens of thousands of clones, around 87% being singletons. The sequenced sample was peripheral blood, obtained on day 0 of AZD1222 vaccination. These receptor sequences come from an adult in good health.

The rearrangement joins TRBV29-1 to TRBJ2-2; D is unclear. This CDR3 region has 13 residues. Germline V gene lookup returns CDR1 SQVTM and CDR2 ANQGSEA. Between the trimmed V and J ends, which lost 1 base and 7 bases, there was a span of 10 bases. CDR3 nucleotides: TGCAGCGTTGAAGGAAAGGTGGACGGGGAGCTGTTTTTT. Its translation is CSVEGKVDGELFF.

The V and J genes are TRBV19 and TRBJ1-1, with D uncertain. The CDR3 has 14 amino acids. Between the trimmed V and J ends, which lost 5 bases and 3 bases, there was a span of 13 bases. Germline V CDR1 and CDR2: LNHDA, SQIVND (reference sequence). CDR3 in amino acids: CASSVQVDHTEAFF. The CDR3 coding sequence is TGTGCCAGTAGTGTCCAGGTGGACCACACTGAAGCTTTCTTT.

This sequence joins TRBV29-1 and TRBJ1-1; D unresolved. The V gene's germline CDR1 is SQVTM and CDR2 ANQGSEA. Trimming pared 4 bases from V and 0 bases from J, leaving 12 bases between. CDR3 length: 14 amino acids. DNA for the CDR3: TGCAGCGTTGGTATTTTAGGGTTGAACACTGAAGCTTTCTTT. This gives the protein CSVGILGLNTEAFF.

The rearrangement joins TRBV7-8 to TRBJ1-5, with D uncertain. Germline V gives CDR1 SGHVS, CDR2 FQNEAQ. The germline V and J ends were trimmed by 2 bases and 3 bases, with 8 bases remaining between them. This CDR3 comprises 14 residues. The CDR3 nucleotides read TGTGCCAGCAGCTTACGGGCCGACAATCAGCCCCAGCATTTT. Translated, it gives CASSLRADNQPQHF.

This sequence joins TRBV7-2 and TRBJ1-3; tentative D call: TRBD1 (5 bases). Germline assignment: CDR1 SGHTA and CDR2 FQGNSA. This CDR3 spans 17 amino acids. V was pared by 5 bases and J by 0 bases, with 17 bases between. This CDR3 is CASSRWGAADSGNTIYF. The CDR3 DNA reads as TGTGCCAGCAGCCGCTGGGGCGCCGCTGACTCTGGAAACACCATATATTTT.

The chain recombines TRBV10-1 with TRBJ1-1; no definite D call. Germline V gene data show CDR1 as WNHNN and CDR2 as SYGVQD (reference sequence). Trimming removed 6 bases at V and 2 bases at J, with 10 bases between. The CDR3 extends over 13 amino acids. The CDR3 nucleotides are TGCGCCAGCAGCCCACAAGGAAACACTGAAGCTTTCTTT. Amino acids: CASSPQGNTEAFF.

This chain connects TRBV19 to TRBJ2-7, with 7 bases that match TRBD1. V shed 3 bases and J 3 bases; nucleotides not matched to a gene: 2. Germline V CDR1 and CDR2: LNHDA, SQIVND (reference sequence). The CDR3 extends over 13 amino acids. CDR3 bases: TGTGCCAGTAGTATGGGACAGAGCTACGAGCAGTACTTC. Protein: CASSMGQSYEQYF.

This chain connects TRBV2 to TRBJ2-7, with D unresolved. CDR1 SNHLY and CDR2 FYNNEI come from the germline V gene. The CDR3 length is 12 residues. Trimming removed 6 bases from V and 7 bases from J, with 13 bases in between. The CDR3 protein is CASRTDLGEQYF. The CDR3 coding sequence is TGTGCCAGCAGGACTGACCTTGGTGAGCAGTACTTC.

The chain carries TRBV30 and TRBJ1-1; D call uncertain. Germline lookup yields CDR1 GTSNPN and CDR2 SVGIG (reference sequence). V lost 4 bases and J lost 2, with 14 bases in between. This CDR3 is 14 amino acids long. CDR3 amino acids: CAWTPLGGNTEAFF. The CDR3 coding sequence is TGTGCCTGGACCCCCTTGGGCGGTAACACTGAAGCTTTCTTT.

This chain links TRBV7-2 with TRBJ2-5, with D perhaps being TRBD1 or TRBD2 (6 bases each). This CDR3 has 14 amino acids. Trimming removed 6 bases at V and 4 bases at J, with 15 bases between. Germline lookup yields CDR1 SGHTA and CDR2 FQGNSA. The CDR3 reads CASSRGLGGETQYF. For the CDR3, the DNA is TGTGCCAGCAGTCGGGGGCTCGGGGGAGAGACCCAGTACTTC.

This clone came up a few times. One junction end does not reproduce the germline sequence, and a read error may be involved. This chain links TRBV4-1 with TRBJ2-7; 8 bases map to TRBD1. Germline loops: CDR1 MGHRA, CDR2 YSYEKL. The CDR3 has 17 residues. The CDR3 DNA sequence: TGCGCCAGCAGCAAAGACAGTATTGGGGACAGGTCCTATGAGCAGTACTTC. Protein: CASSKDSIGDRSYEQYF.

V usage is TRBV6-5 and J usage is TRBJ1-3, with D uncertain. The CDR3 has 15 amino acids. CDR1 and CDR2 (germline): MNHEY, SVGAGI. V was trimmed by 6 bases and J by 4 bases, leaving 16 bases between them. The DNA of the CDR3 is TGTGCCAGCAGAAAACGACCGAGAAACGGAAACACCATATATTTT. Translated, it gives CASRKRPRNGNTIYF.